The next 22 T cell receptor beta chains were all read from a single sample in a study of follicular helper T cells after annual influenza vaccination. The protocol was immunoSEQ multiplex PCR, while the TCRdb copy is restricted to in-frame clones and leaves out a portion. Of 9,500 to 15,000 clones in the sample, 70% to 80% were seen once. Time point reported: 2015-2016 season, pre-vaccination. This material consisted of CXCR5+ CD38- circulating T follicular helper cells from blood, taken on the day of influenza vaccination. Stated subset: circulating Tfh, non-naive CD4+CXCR5+PD-1+ (ICOS+CD38+ or ICOS-CD38-). The receptors stem from an adult who received the influenza vaccine.

The table lists this clone with a count of one. The V gene is TRBV11-3, the J gene TRBJ2-1; 12 nucleotides match TRBD2. Germline CDR1 is SGHNT and CDR2 is YENEEA. The CDR3 sequence is 15 residues long. V was clipped by 2 bases and J by 6 bases; unmatched bases: 2. The CDR3 DNA reads as TGTGCCAGCAGCTTACTAGCGGGGGGGCTCAATGAGCAGTTCTTC. Encoded protein: CASSLLAGGLNEQFF.

V usage is TRBV6-5 and J usage is TRBJ1-1; the match to TRBD1 covers 9 bases. The J segment lost 1 base and the V segment lost 8 bases, leaving 5 bases of the junction unmatched. The length of the CDR3 is 14 residues. Germline V lookup: CDR1 MNHEY, CDR2 SVGAGI. DNA for the CDR3: TGTGCCAGCGGGGGGACAGGGAGGAACACTGAAGCTTTCTTT. This encodes CASGGTGRNTEAFF.

This chain links TRBV7-6 with TRBJ2-3; no reliable D call. There are 12 residues in the CDR3. Germline V CDR1 and CDR2: SGHVS, FNYEAQ. V was cut by 1 base and J by 6 bases, with 5 bases left in between. The CDR3 region has the DNA TGTGCCAGCAGCTTAGGCATGGATACGCAGTATTTT. Its protein product is CASSLGMDTQYF.

V gene TRBV4-1 combines with J gene TRBJ1-4; D is unresolved. Germline-derived CDR1 and CDR2 are MGHRA and YSYEKL. CDR3 length: 15 residues. The V gene lost 4 bases and the J gene lost 7 bases, with 16 bases spanning the gap. The DNA for the CDR3 is TGCGCCAGCAGCCCCCGTGGAGTTGAGGGTGAAAAACTGTTTTTT. Protein: CASSPRGVEGEKLFF.

This chain connects TRBV30 to TRBJ1-6; no firm D call. V gave up 5 bases and J gave up 6 bases, with 8 bases separating them. This CDR3 comprises 12 residues. CDR1 GTSNPN and CDR2 SVGIG come from the germline V gene (reference sequence). This chain's CDR3 is CAWGRSNSPLHF. The CDR3 region has the DNA TGTGCCTGGGGACGCTCTAATTCACCCCTCCACTTT.

The chain joins TRBV6-6 to TRBJ2-7; D assignment may be TRBD1 or TRBD2 (5 bases each). The CDR3 is 13 amino acids. V lost 8 bases and J lost 3, with 14 bases in between. Germline CDR1 reads MNHNY; CDR2 reads SVGAGI (reference sequence). CDR3 DNA sequence: TGTGCCAGCTCCCCGGGGCGGCTCTACGAGCAGTACTTC. This gives the protein CASSPGRLYEQYF.

This clone was detected once. V is TRBV7-2 and J is TRBJ1-3; D uncertain. CDR3 length equals 13 residues. Germline CDR1 reads SGHTA; CDR2 reads FQGNSA. Trimming shortened V by 2 bases and J by 4 bases, and 6 bases separated the two germline ends. The CDR3 loop reads CASSLNRGNTIYF. For the CDR3, the DNA is TGTGCCAGCAGCTTAAACAGAGGAAACACCATATATTTT.

This rearrangement joins TRBV9 to TRBJ2-2, with D unclear. V lost 3 bases and J 5 bases, leaving 11 bases between the germline ends. The germline V gene has CDR1 SGDLS and CDR2 YYNGEE. CDR3 size: 14 residues. CDR3 in amino acids: CASSAISNTGELFF. CDR3 bases: TGTGCCAGCAGCGCGATTAGTAATACCGGGGAGCTGTTTTTT.

The V gene is TRBV7-6, the J gene TRBJ2-5; 10 nucleotides match TRBD2. J was trimmed by 4 bases and V by 1 base; bases with no gene match: 6. This CDR3 has 16 residues. Germline values: CDR1 SGHVS, CDR2 FNYEAQ. CDR3 region: CASSLVIAGGGETQYF. The CDR3, as DNA: TGTGCCAGCAGCTTAGTCATAGCGGGGGGAGGAGAGACCCAGTACTTC.

The chain joins TRBV19 to TRBJ1-1, with D uncertain. CDR1 and CDR2 from the germline V gene are LNHDA and SQIVND (reference sequence). The CDR3 has 12 residues. Trimming removed 4 bases at V and 5 bases at J, with 8 bases between. The CDR3 is CASSTRMTEAFF. The CDR3 region has the DNA TGTGCCAGTAGTACTAGGATGACTGAAGCTTTCTTT. Complete variable domain (other parts from reference TRBV19 and TRBJ1-1): DGGITQSPKYLFRKEGQNVTLSCEQNLNHDAMYWYRQDPGQGLRLIYYSQIVNDFQKGDIAEGYSVSREKKESFPLTVTSAQKNPTAFYLCASSTRMTEAFFGQGTRLTVV.

The V gene is TRBV6-1, the J gene TRBJ1-2, with D uncertain. This CDR3 comprises 13 residues. Germline V gene sequence: CDR1 MNHNS, CDR2 SASEGT. V dropped 1 base and J dropped 7 bases, with 10 bases sitting between them. The CDR3 loop is CASSEGQVGGYTF. The CDR3, as DNA: TGTGCCAGCAGTGAAGGGCAGGTTGGTGGCTACACCTTC.

This clone was picked up one time. The chain carries TRBV21-1 and TRBJ2-7; the table gives TRBD1 as D, unverified against the DNA. TRBV21-1 is a listed pseudogene. The CDR3 is 16 amino acids. CDR3: CASSRRPGQGSYEQYF. DNA of the CDR3: TGTGCCAGCAGCAGACGACCGGGACAGGGTTCTTACGAGCAGTACTTC.

Written as DNA, the CDR3 is TGTGCCAGCAGTGACTTGAGGGTGAGGCAGGGTGCTCACGAGCAGTACTTC. This encodes CASSDLRVRQGAHEQYF. The chain employs TRBV2 and TRBJ2-7; perhaps D is TRBD1 or TRBD2 (5 bases each). The length of the CDR3 is 17 residues. The V gene lost 3 bases and the J gene lost 5 bases, with 23 bases spanning the gap. CDR1 is SNHLY and CDR2 is FYNNEI in the germline V gene.

This clone has only a few counts. The chain couples TRBV7-9 to TRBJ1-4; D remains unclear. Per germline, CDR1 SEHNR and CDR2 FQNEAQ (reference sequence). The CDR3 has 11 residues. V dropped 3 bases and J dropped 8 bases, with 4 bases sitting between them. The CDR3 loop reads CASSFREKLFF. For the CDR3, the DNA is TGTGCCAGCAGCTTTCGAGAAAAACTGTTTTTT.

The chain recombines TRBV28 with TRBJ1-1; no clear D gene. This CDR3 contains 13 residues. The V end was cut by 6 bases, the J end by 4 bases, with 12 bases between. The germline CDR1 and CDR2 sequences are MDHEN and SYDVKM. For the CDR3, the DNA is TGTGCCAGCAGGAAAACTCTACGCACTGAAGCTTTCTTT. Translation gives CASRKTLRTEAFF. Supplemented by reference TRBV28 and TRBJ1-1, the full variable domain reads DVKVTQSSRYLVKRTGEKVFLECVQDMDHENMFWYRQDPGLGLRLIYFSYDVKMKEKGDIPEGYSVSREKKERFSLILESASTNQTSMYLCASRKTLRTEAFFGQGTRLTVV.

The chain recombines TRBV7-2 with TRBJ2-1; D uncertain. The CDR3 has 12 residues. V was pared by 2 bases and J by 9 bases, with 8 bases between. CDR1 and CDR2 (germline): SGHTA, FQGNSA. The CDR3 bases are TGTGCCAGCAGCTTAAACTCCGGTGAGCAGTTCTTC. Translating it yields CASSLNSGEQFF. Full variable domain (missing parts from reference TRBV7-2 and TRBJ2-1): GAGVSQSPSNKVTEKGKDVELRCDPISGHTALYWYRQSLGQGLEFLIYFQGNSAPDKSGLPSDRFSAERTGGSVSTLTIQRTQQEDSAVYLCASSLNSGEQFFGPGTRLTVL.

This clone has only one observation. V gene TRBV30 combines with J gene TRBJ1-5; 7 bases agree with TRBD1. With 1 base clipped from V and 4 bases from J, the junction kept 7 bases outside the gene matches. Germline V lookup: CDR1 GTSNPN, CDR2 SVGIG (reference sequence). The CDR3 consists of 15 residues. This CDR3 reads CAWSGQGSVNQPQHF. CDR3 DNA: TGTGCCTGGAGTGGACAGGGCTCCGTTAATCAGCCCCAGCATTTT.

The gene calls are TRBV7-2 and TRBJ2-3, with D hard to call. Deletions cut 5 bases from V and 3 bases from J, with 6 bases between. The CDR3 runs 12 residues. CDR1 and CDR2 (germline): SGHTA, FQGNSA. The DNA for the CDR3 is TGTGCCAGCAGCCCAGTAACAGATACGCAGTATTTT. This codes for CASSPVTDTQYF.

This sequence joins TRBV6-9 and TRBJ2-5, with D maybe TRBD2 (5 bases). V shed 6 bases and J shed 5 bases, with 7 bases lying between them. In germline, CDR1 is MNHGY, CDR2 SVAAGI. The CDR3 is made up of 11 amino acids. CDR3: CASRRAETQYF. The CDR3 bases are TGTGCCAGCAGGAGGGCGGAGACCCAGTACTTC.

This clone appeared a single time. The rearrangement uses TRBV6-1 and TRBJ2-3, with 10 bases identical to TRBD2. This CDR3 spans 17 amino acids. J was trimmed by 2 bases and V by 4 bases; bases with no gene match: 9. Germline V lookup: CDR1 MNHNS, CDR2 SASEGT. The DNA for the CDR3 is TGTGCCAGCAGTGCGCAGGCTAGCGGGGGATCCACAGATACGCAGTATTTT. Its translation: CASSAQASGGSTDTQYF.

The chain joins TRBV6-6 to TRBJ1-6, with a weak D call TRBD1 (6 bases). Germline V gene data show CDR1 as MNHNY and CDR2 as SVGAGI (reference sequence). V was trimmed by 6 bases and J by 13 bases, leaving 19 bases between them. The CDR3 covers 14 residues. The CDR3 DNA reads TGTGCCAGCAGGACCACGGGGGGCGTAGGTCCCCTCCACTTT. Protein product: CASRTTGGVGPLHF.

The chain links TRBV9 to TRBJ2-3; D gene uncertain. This CDR3 spans 14 amino acids. Germline V gives CDR1 SGDLS, CDR2 YYNGEE. V lost 3 bases and J lost 0, with 8 bases in between. CDR3 sequence: CASSALLSTDTQYF. The CDR3 DNA is TGTGCCAGCAGCGCCCTACTGAGCACAGATACGCAGTATTTT.